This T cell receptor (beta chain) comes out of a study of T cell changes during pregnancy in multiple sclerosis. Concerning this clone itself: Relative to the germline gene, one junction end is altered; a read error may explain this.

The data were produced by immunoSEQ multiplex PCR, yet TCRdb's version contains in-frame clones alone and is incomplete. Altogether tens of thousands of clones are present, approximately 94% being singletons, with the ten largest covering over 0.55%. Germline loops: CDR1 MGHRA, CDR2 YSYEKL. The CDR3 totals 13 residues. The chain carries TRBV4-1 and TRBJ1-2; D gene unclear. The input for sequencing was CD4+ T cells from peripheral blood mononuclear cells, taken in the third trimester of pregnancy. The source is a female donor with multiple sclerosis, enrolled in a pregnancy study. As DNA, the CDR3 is TGCGCCAGCAGCCAAGATCCCCCGTATGTCTACACCTTC. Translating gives CASSQDPPYVYTF.